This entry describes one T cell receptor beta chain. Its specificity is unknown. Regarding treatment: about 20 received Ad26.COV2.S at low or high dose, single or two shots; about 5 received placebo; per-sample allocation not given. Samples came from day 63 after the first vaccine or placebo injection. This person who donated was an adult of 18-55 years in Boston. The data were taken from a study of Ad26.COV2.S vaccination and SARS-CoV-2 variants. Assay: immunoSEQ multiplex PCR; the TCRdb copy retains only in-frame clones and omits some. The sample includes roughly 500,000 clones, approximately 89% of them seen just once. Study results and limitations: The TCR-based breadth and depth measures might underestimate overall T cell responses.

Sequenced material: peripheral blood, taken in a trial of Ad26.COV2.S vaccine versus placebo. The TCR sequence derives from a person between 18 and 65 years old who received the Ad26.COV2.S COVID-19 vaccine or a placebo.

This chain's CDR3 is CASSLESQRPEQFF. The CDR3 nucleotides are TGTGCCAGCAGCTTAGAATCCCAGCGGCCTGAGCAGTTCTTC. J is TRBJ2-1 and V is TRBV7-2, with a weak D call TRBD2 (5 bases). Per the germline V gene, CDR1 is SGHTA and CDR2 is FQGNSA. The CDR3 length is 14 residues. V lost 1 base and J 9 bases, leaving 13 bases between the germline ends.